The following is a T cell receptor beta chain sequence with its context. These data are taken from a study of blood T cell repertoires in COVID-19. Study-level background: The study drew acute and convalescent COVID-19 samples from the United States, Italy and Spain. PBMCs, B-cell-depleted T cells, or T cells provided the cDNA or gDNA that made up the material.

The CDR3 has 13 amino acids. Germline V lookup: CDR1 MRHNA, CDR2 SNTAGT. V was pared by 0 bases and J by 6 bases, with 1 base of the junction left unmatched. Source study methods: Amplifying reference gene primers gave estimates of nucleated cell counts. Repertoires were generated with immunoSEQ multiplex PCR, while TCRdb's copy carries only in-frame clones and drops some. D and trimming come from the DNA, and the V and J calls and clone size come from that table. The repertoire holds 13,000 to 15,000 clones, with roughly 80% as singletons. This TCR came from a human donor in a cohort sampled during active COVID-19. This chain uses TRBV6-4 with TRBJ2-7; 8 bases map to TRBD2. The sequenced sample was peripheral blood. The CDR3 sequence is CASSDSGTSEQYF. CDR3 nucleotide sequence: TGTGCCAGCAGTGACTCGGGGACTAGCGAGCAGTACTTC.